Listed below are T cell receptor beta chains from one sample, sequenced in a study of T cell responses to AZD1222 COVID-19 vaccine. This table comes from immunoSEQ multiplex PCR, and its TCRdb copy is limited to in-frame clones, with some not included. The sample contains 55,000 to 65,000 clones, 75% to 90% of which appear only once. Specimen: peripheral blood, collected 28 days after the second AZD1222 dose. These receptors were taken from an adult who received the AZD1222 COVID-19 vaccine. Both conserved end residues are part of each CDR3. Fields, in order: J gene, clone size, V gene, CDR3 length, D gene, CDR3 protein, CDR3 DNA. The D gene is left open where the match is weak. Size is stated for part of the rows, as once, few or many counts, or as a class when the clone is expanded.

TRBJ1-2	-	TRBV4-3	18	-	CASSQIFSLGQFQGGYTF	TGCGCCAGCAGCCAAATATTTTCCCTTGGACAGTTTCAGGGTGGCTACACCTTC
TRBJ2-5	-	TRBV12-5	12	-	CASGLVRSTQYF	TGTGCTAGTGGTTTGGTACGGTCGACCCAGTACTTC
TRBJ2-2	-	TRBV6-5	12	-	CASRPNTGELFF	TGTGCCAGCAGGCCGAACACCGGGGAGCTGTTTTTT
TRBJ1-6	-	TRBV14	18	TRBD1	CASSQKTGPSSYNSPLHF	TGTGCCAGCAGCCAAAAGACAGGGCCGAGCTCCTATAATTCACCCCTCCACTTT
TRBJ2-7	-	TRBV11-1	13	-	CASSFQGLNEQYF	TGTGCCAGCAGCTTCCAGGGCCTCAACGAGCAGTACTTC
TRBJ1-2	-	TRBV20-1	14	-	CSASSGPHDYGYTF	TGCAGTGCTAGTAGTGGGCCCCATGACTATGGCTACACCTTC
TRBJ1-2	-	TRBV25-1	14	-	CASSESTRGRGYTF	TGTGCCAGCAGTGAATCCACCAGGGGTCGCGGCTACACCTTC
TRBJ2-1	-	TRBV5-6	12	-	CASSSRLNEQFF	TGTGCCAGCAGCTCAAGGCTCAATGAGCAGTTCTTC
TRBJ1-3	-	TRBV7-3	16	TRBD1	CASSPRDRGVGNTIYF	TGTGCCAGCAGCCCACGGGACAGGGGGGTTGGAAACACCATATATTTT
TRBJ2-5	-	TRBV13	15	TRBD2	CASSPRTSGKETQYF	TGTGCCAGCAGCCCCCGGACTAGCGGGAAGGAGACCCAGTACTTC
TRBJ2-2	once	TRBV19	14	-	CASSSGHNTGELFF	TGTGCCAGTTCCTCGGGACACAACACCGGGGAGCTGTTTTTT